These T cell receptor beta chains were read from a single sample in a study of cytomegalovirus exposure and HLA in healthy donors. Repertoires were generated with immunoSEQ multiplex PCR, while TCRdb's copy carries only in-frame clones and drops some. The sample contains around 130,000 clones, nearly 90% of which appear only once. The sequenced material came from PBMCs. These receptors came from a woman aged 40 to 50 in good health and CMV-seronegative. CDR3s include the opening cysteine and the closing phenylalanine or tryptophan. D genes are given only for firm matches. Only some rows state a clone size, as once, few, many or a class for expanded clones.

clone size,V gene,D gene,J gene,CDR3 DNA,CDR3 protein
.,TRBV6-5,.,TRBJ1-2,TGTGCCAGCAGTTATGCCGGGTCTGGCTACACCTTC,CASSYAGSGYTF
.,TRBV5-1,TRBD2,TRBJ2-5,TGCGCCAGCAGCTTGTGGGGGACTAGTGAGCAAGAGACCCAGTACTTC,CASSLWGTSEQETQYF
.,TRBV28,.,TRBJ2-7,TGTGCCAGCAGTGCAGACTCTTCCGGGGACTACGAGCAGTACTTC,CASSADSSGDYEQYF
.,TRBV7-9,TRBD1,TRBJ2-3,TGTGCCAGCAGCTTAGTCTCCTCCGGGACAGGAAGCACAGATACGCAGTATTTT,CASSLVSSGTGSTDTQYF
.,TRBV13,TRBD2,TRBJ2-7,TGTGCCAGCAGCTTAGGGAGACTAGCGGGAGGGCGAGGATACGAGCAGTACTTC,CASSLGRLAGGRGYEQYF
.,TRBV10-3,TRBD1,TRBJ1-4,TGTGCCATCAGTGAGTCACAAAGGGACAGCGATGAAAAACTGTTTTTT,CAISESQRDSDEKLFF
.,TRBV5-1,TRBD2,TRBJ2-1,TGCGCCAGCAGCTTGGGTAGCGGGAGATCCAGTAATGAGCAGTTCTTC,CASSLGSGRSSNEQFF
.,TRBV4-2,.,TRBJ2-3,TGTGCCAGCAGCTCGGGGATCGGTGATACGCAGTATTTT,CASSSGIGDTQYF
.,TRBV19,.,TRBJ1-4,TGTGCCAGTAGTATTCGTGCAACTAATGAAAAACTGTTTTTT,CASSIRATNEKLFF
.,TRBV11-3,.,TRBJ1-4,TGTGCCAGCAGCTTAAATAATTTAGCAACTAATGAAAAACTGTTTTTT,CASSLNNLATNEKLFF
.,TRBV7-2,.,TRBJ2-7,TGTGCCAGCAGCTTATCTTTCTACGGGCAGTACTTC,CASSLSFYGQYF
.,TRBV10-3,TRBD1,TRBJ1-2,TGTGCCACTCGGGACAGAAACTATGGCTACACCTTC,CATRDRNYGYTF
.,TRBV9,.,TRBJ2-6,TGTGCCAGCAGCGTAGACGGGGCTGGGGCCAACGTCCTGACTTTC,CASSVDGAGANVLTF
.,TRBV4-1,.,TRBJ2-1,TGCGCCAGCAGCCAAAGTGGGTCGCCCTCAGGGCTTGAGCAGTTCTTC,CASSQSGSPSGLEQFF
.,TRBV5-1,.,TRBJ2-1,TGCGCCAGCAGCTTGGGCGGTCCGAGAGCGGAGCAGTTCTTC,CASSLGGPRAEQFF
once,TRBV5-1,TRBD1,TRBJ2-3,TGCGCCAGCAGCCCGATGCTAGGGACAGAAAACACAGATACGCAGTATTTT,CASSPMLGTENTDTQYF
.,TRBV6-1,TRBD1,TRBJ2-7,TGTGCCGGCAGTGATGAATTTGATTTGGACAGGCGTACGGACGAGCAGTACTTC,CAGSDEFDLDRRTDEQYF
.,TRBV7-6,TRBD1,TRBJ1-5,TGTGCCAGCAGCCCAACAGGGGGGTATAGCAATCAGCCCCAGCATTTT,CASSPTGGYSNQPQHF
.,TRBV21-1,.,TRBJ2-3,TGCGCCAGCAGCAAAGTGGTGGGGCCCCAATGGGATACGCAGTATTTT,CASSKVVGPQWDTQYF
.,TRBV27,.,TRBJ1-1,TGTGCCAGCACCGTCCTACAGGGTAGCACTGAAGCTTTCTTT,CASTVLQGSTEAFF
few,TRBV9,.,TRBJ2-1,TGTGCCAGCACCCCGAATACTTACTCCTACAATGAGCAGTTCTTC,CASTPNTYSYNEQFF
.,TRBV6-6,.,TRBJ2-1,TGTGCCAGCAGTTACACGGGAGAGACCAATGAGCAGTTCTTC,CASSYTGETNEQFF
few,TRBV4-1,.,TRBJ2-1,TGCGCCAGCAGCCCTGGACGGGGTTCCTACAATGAGCAGTTCTTC,CASSPGRGSYNEQFF
.,TRBV7-7,TRBD1,TRBJ2-5,TGTGCCAGCAGCGTAGGACAGGCAGAGACCCAGTACTTC,CASSVGQAETQYF
.,TRBV6-6,TRBD1,TRBJ2-7,TGTGCCAGCAGTTGGGACAGTGACGAGCAGTACTTC,CASSWDSDEQYF
once,TRBV7-2,TRBD1,TRBJ1-3,TGTGCCAGCAGCTTGGCGGGGGGACAGGGTGGAAACACCATATATTTT,CASSLAGGQGGNTIYF
.,TRBV21-1,.,TRBJ2-7,TGTGCCAGCAGCGGCACCCGGAGGGGCTCCTACGAGCAGTACTTC,CASSGTRRGSYEQYF
.,TRBV6-5,.,TRBJ1-1,TGTGCCAGCAGTTACCCCACAGGGAGTGGTGAAGCTTTCTTT,CASSYPTGSGEAFF
.,TRBV5-1,TRBD2,TRBJ2-5,TGCGCCAGCAGCTTGTTAGCGGGAGGGACCGCCGGGCAAGAGACCCAGTACTTC,CASSLLAGGTAGQETQYF
.,TRBV4-1,.,TRBJ1-3,TGCGCCAGCAGCCAAGTTATATCTGGAAACACCATATATTTT,CASSQVISGNTIYF
.,TRBV6-5,.,TRBJ2-7,TGTGCCAGCAGTGGAGAATTACTAGGCGCCGAGCAGTACTTC,CASSGELLGAEQYF
.,TRBV28,TRBD1,TRBJ1-5,TGTGCCAGCAATATAGACAGGGCTGATCAGCCCCAGCATTTT,CASNIDRADQPQHF